Sequencing of this T cell receptor beta chain was carried out in a study of identical twins. Worth noting for this clonotype: Its specificity is unknown.

In TCRdb, the 5' RACE reads were re-called with MiXCR into one record per CDR3 protein. In the table there are approximately 1.8 million distinct CDR3 sequences, 32% of which are singletons. From germline, CDR1 is LGHNA and CDR2 YNFKEQ. After removal of 2 bases from V and 2 bases from J, the junction contained 9 bases not matched to a gene. The CDR3 has 16 residues. Findings and limits, study-wide: Within cord blood, abundant beta clonotypes carried fewer insertions, but memory repertoires showed no such trend.

Everyone who gave samples was a healthy Caucasian. The sequenced material came from cord blood. This sequence originates from a newborn girl in good health. The rearrangement joins TRBV4-2 to TRBJ2-7; 7 bases align to TRBD2. CDR3 DNA sequence: TGTGCCAGCAGCCAAAGTGGCCTAGCGGAAACCTACGAGCAGTACTTC. Translated: CASSQSGLAETYEQYF.